The T cell receptor beta chain under discussion was sequenced for a study of regulatory T cells in long-lasting Graves disease. Germline lookup yields CDR1 MNHNS and CDR2 SASEGT. The CDR3 loop spans 17 amino acids. V was cut by 5 bases and J by 2 bases, with 20 bases left in between. In its sample, this clonotype was seen a few times. Time point described: persistent/refractory GD, antithyroid drugs over 5 years with positive TRAb. After RNA was extracted from PBMCs, the TCR library was made from it. Under American Thyroid Association guidelines, Graves' disease was diagnosed. Researchers made TCR beta libraries by using iRepertoire HTBI primers and running Arm-PCR on CDR3 regions. TCRdb re-derived calls from the multiplex PCR reads in MiXCR, one entry per CDR3 protein. The sample consists of hundreds of thousands of distinct CDR3 sequences, around 21% of them appearing once.

The gene calls are TRBV6-1 and TRBJ2-3, with D perhaps assigned TRBD1 or TRBD2 (7 bases each). Source: peripheral blood mononuclear cells (PBMCs), taken when the disease was refractory, from a patient treated with antithyroid drugs. This sequence originates from a female donor with Graves disease. In DNA form, the CDR3 reads TGTGCCAGCAGTCCCCCCCAGGGGGAGGGATTCACAGATACGCAGTATTTT. Translated: CASSPPQGEGFTDTQYF.